These 6 T cell receptor beta chains were sequenced from one sample in a study of T-cell reconstitution after alpha-beta-depleted transplantation in children. Researchers prepared the TCRbeta library using unique molecular identifiers, the study reports. TCRdb ran MiXCR on the PCR reads and lists one entry per CDR3 protein. The table lists hundreds of thousands of distinct CDR3 sequences, around 16% of them singletons. Specimen: PBMCs from the stem cell graft donor, collected from the stem cell graft. These receptors were taken from a human donor who donated a stem cell graft to a child with acute myeloid leukemia.

The rearrangement uses TRBV5-6 and TRBJ2-2; D not resolved. Trimming removed 1 base from V and 3 bases from J, with 13 bases in between. Germline-derived CDR1 and CDR2 are SGHDT and YYEEEE. CDR3 length: 16 residues. CDR3 amino acids: CASSLYGLPDTGELFF. As DNA, the CDR3 is TGTGCCAGCAGCTTGTACGGCCTCCCCGACACCGGGGAGCTGTTTTTT.

This clonotype appeared a few times. The rearrangement links TRBV7-9 to TRBJ1-2, with a weak D call TRBD1 (6 bases). V lost 5 bases and J lost 7, with 8 bases in between. Germline CDR1 SEHNR, CDR2 FQNEAQ (reference sequence). The CDR3 covers 11 residues. The CDR3 region is CASSGQFGYTF. CDR3 DNA: TGTGCCAGCAGCGGACAGTTTGGCTACACCTTC.

The CDR3 nucleotides are TGTGCCAGCAGTTATCTACCCCCGGGACAGGGCTATGGCTACACCTTC. Its protein is CASSYLPPGQGYGYTF. The chain is built from TRBV6-5 and TRBJ1-2, with TRBD1 matching over 9 bases. The trim removed 3 bases at V and 4 bases at J, leaving 9 bases unmatched. CDR3 size: 16 residues. The germline V gene has CDR1 MNHEY and CDR2 SVGAGI.

V usage is TRBV7-2 and J usage is TRBJ2-3; D not certain. The CDR3 loop spans 12 amino acids. Germline V gene lookup returns CDR1 SGHTA and CDR2 FQGNSA. V dropped 2 bases and J dropped 7 bases, with 7 bases sitting between them. The CDR3 region has the DNA TGTGCCAGCAGCTTACCTCGAAATACGCAGTATTTT. Protein product: CASSLPRNTQYF.

This clonotype has a count of ten or more. This chain uses TRBV24-1 with TRBJ2-3; D is perhaps TRBD1 (5 bases). Germline loops: CDR1 KGHDR, CDR2 SFDVKD. This CDR3 is built from 13 residues. Trimming stripped 5 bases from V and 2 bases from J, with 7 bases between. The CDR3 DNA reads as TGTGCCACCAGTGGGGGCTTCACAGATACGCAGTATTTT. It yields the protein CATSGGFTDTQYF.

This chain joins TRBV18 and TRBJ2-7; D ambiguous. Trimming took 2 bases from V and 5 from J, leaving 7 bases between them. Germline CDR1 is KGHSH and CDR2 is LQKENI. The CDR3 length is 12 residues. The CDR3 protein is CASSPDLNEQYV. DNA for the CDR3: TGTGCCAGCTCACCAGATCTTAACGAGCAGTACGTC.